Listed below are T cell receptor beta chains from one sample, sequenced in a study of cytotoxic CD8 clonotypes in ibrutinib-treated CLL. Some clones are missing from TCRdb's copy, which holds only in-frame ones; the method was immunoSEQ multiplex PCR. Of about 150,000 clones listed, approximately 81% are singletons. The sequencing used PBMCs, collected after 12 months of ibrutinib treatment. These receptors were collected from a human donor with chronic lymphocytic leukemia. Both conserved end residues are part of each CDR3. A D gene is named only where the DNA matches it firmly. Expanded clones are given a class, and other clones once, few, many or no size at all.

D,J,size,length,V,DNA,CDR3
NA,TRBJ2-2,NA,13,TRBV9,TGTGCCAGCGGGCGGGGCGAAACCGGGGAGCTGTTTTTT,CASGRGETGELFF
TRBD1,TRBJ2-7,few,13,TRBV10-1,TGCGCCAGCAGTTCAGGGGGTGCCTCCGAGCAGTACTTC,CASSSGGASEQYF
NA,TRBJ2-7,NA,15,TRBV4-3,TGCGCCAGCAGCCAAGACATGGTTTCTTCCTACGAGCAGTACTTC,CASSQDMVSSYEQYF
NA,TRBJ2-3,NA,16,TRBV12-5,TGTGCTAGTGGACCACAGGGACTCCCCTTCACAGATACGCAGTATTTT,CASGPQGLPFTDTQYF
NA,TRBJ1-1,NA,17,TRBV7-3,TGTGCCAGCAGCCCCTCCGGGGGGCACCTCATGAACACTGAAGCTTTCTTT,CASSPSGGHLMNTEAFF
NA,TRBJ2-2,NA,15,TRBV5-1,TGCGCCAGCAGCTTGGTGGTCAGGGGTACCGGGGAGCTGTTTTTT,CASSLVVRGTGELFF
TRBD1,TRBJ1-2,NA,15,TRBV6-5,TGTGCCAGCAGGGACGGGACAGGGAATAACTATGGCTACACCTTC,CASRDGTGNNYGYTF
NA,TRBJ2-3,NA,20,TRBV5-1,TGCGCCAGCAGCTTGTATCCCCTCGGCGGGATGTCCGTCGGGACAGATACGCAGTATTTT,CASSLYPLGGMSVGTDTQYF
TRBD2,TRBJ2-1,once,17,TRBV27,TGTGCCAGCAGCCCCAGGACTAGCGGGCAAACCTACAATGAGCAGTTCTTC,CASSPRTSGQTYNEQFF
TRBD2,TRBJ2-2,NA,15,TRBV6-5,TGTGCCAGCAGGAGCGGGAATAGGGGCACCGGGGAGCTGTTTTTT,CASRSGNRGTGELFF
NA,TRBJ1-1,NA,14,TRBV18,TGTGCCAGCTCACCCGTTGGGGCGAACACTGAAGCTTTCTTT,CASSPVGANTEAFF
NA,TRBJ2-2,NA,18,TRBV27,TGTGCCAGCAGTTTGAGGAGGAGGGGGGGGGAACTCCTTTGGGAGCTGTTTTTT,CASSLRRRGGELLWELFF
TRBD1,TRBJ1-1,NA,14,TRBV7-8,TGTGCCAGCAGCCAAGGACAGGGAGGGACTGAAGCTTTCTTT,CASSQGQGGTEAFF
TRBD2,TRBJ2-3,NA,15,TRBV5-4,TGTGCCAGCAGCTTGCAAGCGGGAGGGACAGATACGCAGTATTTT,CASSLQAGGTDTQYF
NA,TRBJ1-3,NA,15,TRBV6-5,TGTGCCAGCAGTTACTCAGGCCAGGCCGGATTCACCATATATTTT,CASSYSGQAGFTIYF
NA,TRBJ2-1,few,17,TRBV18,TGTGCCAGCTCACCACGTACAGGGCCTAGCTCCTACAATGAGCAGTTCTTC,CASSPRTGPSSYNEQFF
NA,TRBJ2-1,NA,15,TRBV5-8,TGTGCCAGCAGCTTGGGGAACCAATTCTACAATGAGCAGTTCTTC,CASSLGNQFYNEQFF
TRBD2,TRBJ2-5,NA,17,TRBV7-9,TGTGCCAGCAGCTTAGGCCTAGCGGGATATATTCAAGAGACCCAGTACTTC,CASSLGLAGYIQETQYF